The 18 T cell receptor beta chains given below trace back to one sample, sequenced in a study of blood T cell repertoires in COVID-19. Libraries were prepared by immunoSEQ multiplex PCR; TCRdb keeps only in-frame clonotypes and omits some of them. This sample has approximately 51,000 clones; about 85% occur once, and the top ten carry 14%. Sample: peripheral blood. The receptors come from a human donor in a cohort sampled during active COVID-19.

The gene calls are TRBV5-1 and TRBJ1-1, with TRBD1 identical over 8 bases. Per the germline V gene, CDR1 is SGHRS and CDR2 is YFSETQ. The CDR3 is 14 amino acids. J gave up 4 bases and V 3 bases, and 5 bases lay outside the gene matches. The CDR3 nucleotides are TGCGCCAGCAGCTCCGGACAGGGAGGCACTGAAGCTTTCTTT. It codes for CASSSGQGGTEAFF.

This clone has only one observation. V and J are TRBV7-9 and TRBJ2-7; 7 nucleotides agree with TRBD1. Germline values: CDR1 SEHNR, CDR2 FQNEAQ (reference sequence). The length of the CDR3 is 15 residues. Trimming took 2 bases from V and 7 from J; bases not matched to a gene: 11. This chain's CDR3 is CASSLLGTAAEEQYF. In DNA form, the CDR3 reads TGTGCCAGCAGCTTACTCGGGACAGCGGCTGAGGAGCAGTACTTC.

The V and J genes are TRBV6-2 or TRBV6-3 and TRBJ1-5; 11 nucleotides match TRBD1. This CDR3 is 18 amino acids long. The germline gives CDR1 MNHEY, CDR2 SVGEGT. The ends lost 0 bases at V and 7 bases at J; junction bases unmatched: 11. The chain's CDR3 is CASSYSKIDGTGGQPQHF. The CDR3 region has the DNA TGTGCCAGCAGTTACTCGAAGATCGATGGGACAGGGGGACAGCCCCAGCATTTT.

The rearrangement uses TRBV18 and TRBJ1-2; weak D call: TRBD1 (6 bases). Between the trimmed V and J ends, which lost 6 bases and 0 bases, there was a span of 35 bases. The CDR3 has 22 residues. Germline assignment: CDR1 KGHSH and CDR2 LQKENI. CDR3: CASSPTVQLQPLEDSTNYGYTF. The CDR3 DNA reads TGTGCCAGCTCCCCTACCGTTCAACTGCAACCGCTCGAGGACAGCACTAACTATGGCTACACCTTC.

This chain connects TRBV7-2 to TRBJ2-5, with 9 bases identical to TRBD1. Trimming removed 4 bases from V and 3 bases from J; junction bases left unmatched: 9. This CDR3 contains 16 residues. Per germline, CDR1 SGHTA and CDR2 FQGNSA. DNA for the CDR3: TGTGCCAGCAGCTCTACCGGACAGGGGAGGAAAGAGACCCAGTACTTC. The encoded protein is CASSSTGQGRKETQYF.

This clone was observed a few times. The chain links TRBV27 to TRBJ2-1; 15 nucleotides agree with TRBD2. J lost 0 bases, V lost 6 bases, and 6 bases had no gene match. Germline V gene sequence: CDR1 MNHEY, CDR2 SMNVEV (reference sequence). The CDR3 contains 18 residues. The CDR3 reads CASRPGLAGGSSYNEQFF. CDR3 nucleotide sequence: TGTGCCAGCAGACCAGGACTAGCGGGGGGGAGCTCCTACAATGAGCAGTTCTTC.

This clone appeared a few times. The CDR3 DNA reads as TGTGCCAGCAGCATTACGCACACGAACACTGAAGCTTTCTTT. It specifies CASSITHTNTEAFF. The chain recombines TRBV7-9 with TRBJ1-1; D not certain. The germline CDR1 and CDR2 sequences are SEHNR and FQNEAQ (reference sequence). V lost 5 bases and J lost 1, with 11 bases in between. The CDR3 runs 14 residues.

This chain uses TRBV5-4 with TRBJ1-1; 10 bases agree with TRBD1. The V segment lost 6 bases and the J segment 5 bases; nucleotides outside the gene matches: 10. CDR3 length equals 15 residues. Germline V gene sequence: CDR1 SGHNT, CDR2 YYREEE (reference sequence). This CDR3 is CASTRQGAGGTEAFF. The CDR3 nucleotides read TGTGCCAGCACCCGACAGGGGGCAGGGGGAACTGAAGCTTTCTTT.

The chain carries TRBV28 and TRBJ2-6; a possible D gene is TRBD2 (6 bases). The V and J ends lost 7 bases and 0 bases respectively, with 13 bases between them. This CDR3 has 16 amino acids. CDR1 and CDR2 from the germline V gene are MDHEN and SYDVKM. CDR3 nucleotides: TGTGCCAGCACCTCCGGAGGGACCTCTGGGGCCAACGTCCTGACTTTC. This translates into CASTSGGTSGANVLTF.

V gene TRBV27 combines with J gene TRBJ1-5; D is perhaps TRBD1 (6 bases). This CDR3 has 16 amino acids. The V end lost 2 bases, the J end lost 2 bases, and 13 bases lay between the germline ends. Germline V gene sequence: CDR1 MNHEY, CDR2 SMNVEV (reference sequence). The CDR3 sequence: CASSLGSGGRNQPQHF. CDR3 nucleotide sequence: TGTGCCAGCAGTTTAGGTAGCGGGGGGCGCAATCAGCCCCAGCATTTT.

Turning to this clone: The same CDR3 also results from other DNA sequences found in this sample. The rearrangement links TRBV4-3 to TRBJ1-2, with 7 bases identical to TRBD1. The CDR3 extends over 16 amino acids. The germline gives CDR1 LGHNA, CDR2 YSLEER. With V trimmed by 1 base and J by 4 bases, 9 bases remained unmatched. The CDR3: CASSQADRTTLYGYTF. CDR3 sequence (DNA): TGCGCCAGCAGCCAAGCGGACAGGACCACCCTCTATGGCTACACCTTC.

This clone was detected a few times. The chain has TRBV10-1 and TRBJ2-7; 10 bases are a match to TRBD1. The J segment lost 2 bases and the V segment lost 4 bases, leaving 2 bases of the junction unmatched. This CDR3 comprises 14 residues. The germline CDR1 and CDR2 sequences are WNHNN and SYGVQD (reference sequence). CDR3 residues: CASSVGQGAYEQYF. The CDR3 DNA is TGCGCCAGCAGTGTCGGACAGGGGGCCTACGAGCAGTACTTC.

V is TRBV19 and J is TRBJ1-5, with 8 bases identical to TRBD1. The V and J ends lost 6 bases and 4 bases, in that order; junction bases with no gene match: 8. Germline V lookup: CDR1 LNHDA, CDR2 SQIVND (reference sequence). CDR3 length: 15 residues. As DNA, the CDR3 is TGTGCCAGTAGAATGGGGGACAGGCGTAATCAGCCCCAGCATTTT. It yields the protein CASRMGDRRNQPQHF.

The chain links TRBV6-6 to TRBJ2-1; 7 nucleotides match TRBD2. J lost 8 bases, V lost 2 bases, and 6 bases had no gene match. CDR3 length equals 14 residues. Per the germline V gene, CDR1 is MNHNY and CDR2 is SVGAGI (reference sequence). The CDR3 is CASSYPRLADEQFF. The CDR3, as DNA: TGTGCCAGCAGTTACCCACGACTAGCCGATGAGCAGTTCTTC.

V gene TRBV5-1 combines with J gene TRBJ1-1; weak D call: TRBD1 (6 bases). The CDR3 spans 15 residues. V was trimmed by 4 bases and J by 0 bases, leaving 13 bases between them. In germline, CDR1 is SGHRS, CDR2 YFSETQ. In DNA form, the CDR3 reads TGCGCCAGCAGCATCGGACAGACTTTGAACACTGAAGCTTTCTTT. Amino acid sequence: CASSIGQTLNTEAFF.

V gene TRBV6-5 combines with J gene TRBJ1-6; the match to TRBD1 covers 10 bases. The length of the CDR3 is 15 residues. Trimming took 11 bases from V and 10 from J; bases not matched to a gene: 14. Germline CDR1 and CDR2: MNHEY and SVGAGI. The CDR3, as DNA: TGTGCCGGCATCCCAAGACAGGGGGCGCAATCACCCCTCCACTTT. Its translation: CAGIPRQGAQSPLHF.

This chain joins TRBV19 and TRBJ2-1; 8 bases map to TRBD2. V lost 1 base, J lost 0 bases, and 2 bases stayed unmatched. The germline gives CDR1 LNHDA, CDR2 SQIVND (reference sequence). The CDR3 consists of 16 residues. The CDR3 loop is CASSIAGGSSYNEQFF. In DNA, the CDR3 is TGTGCCAGTAGTATAGCGGGAGGGAGCTCCTACAATGAGCAGTTCTTC.

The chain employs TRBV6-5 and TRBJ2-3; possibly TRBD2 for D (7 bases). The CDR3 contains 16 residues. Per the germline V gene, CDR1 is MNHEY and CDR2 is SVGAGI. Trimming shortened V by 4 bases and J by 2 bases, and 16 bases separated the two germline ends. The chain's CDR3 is CASSSPGGLHTDTQYF. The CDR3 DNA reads TGTGCCAGCAGTTCCCCCGGGGGGCTACACACAGATACGCAGTATTTT.